The rows below give T cell receptor beta chains drawn from one sample of a study of blood T cell repertoires in COVID-19. The protocol was immunoSEQ multiplex PCR, while the TCRdb copy is restricted to in-frame clones and leaves out a portion. This table has fewer than 300,000 clones, about 88% appearing once. The sequenced material came from peripheral blood. The source is a man in his sixties who had recovered from COVID-19. Both conserved end residues are part of each CDR3. The order of the fields is J gene, D gene, V gene, clone size, CDR3 protein, CDR3 DNA. The D gene is left open where the match is weak. Clone sizes are given selectively: once, few, many, or a class where the clone is expanded.

TRBJ1-2 TRBD1 TRBV7-3 - CASSPGTGTNYGYTF TGTGCCAGCAGCCCGGGGACAGGGACTAACTATGGCTACACCTTC
TRBJ2-1 TRBD1 TRBV6-2/TRBV6-3 - CASSWDQDRGLEGGAPGEQFF TGTGCCAGCAGTTGGGACCAGGACAGGGGGTTGGAGGGGGGGGCCCCCGGTGAGCAGTTCTTC
TRBJ1-1 - TRBV7-3 - CASSFKAGTTEAFF TGTGCCAGCAGCTTCAAGGCAGGCACCACTGAAGCTTTCTTT
TRBJ2-2 TRBD2 TRBV11-3 few CASSFGTSQVAGELFF TGTGCCAGCAGCTTCGGGACTAGCCAGGTGGCCGGGGAGCTGTTTTTT
TRBJ1-3 TRBD1 TRBV19 - CASRTGSGNTIYF TGTGCCAGCCGGACAGGCTCTGGAAACACCATATATTTT
TRBJ1-5 TRBD1 TRBV18 - CASSPTPTGGGNQPQHF TGTGCCAGCTCACCGACCCCGACAGGGGGAGGCAATCAGCCCCAGCATTTT
TRBJ1-2 - TRBV2 - CASIRKDSRLYGYTF TGTGCCAGCATAAGGAAGGACAGTCGGCTCTATGGCTACACCTTC
TRBJ1-1 TRBD1 TRBV7-9 - CASSRGTGGFGTEAFF TGTGCCAGCAGTCGGGGGACAGGGGGCTTCGGCACTGAAGCTTTCTTT
TRBJ2-3 - TRBV7-8 - CASSLGGGARTDTQYF TGTGCCAGCAGCTTAGGTGGAGGGGCCCGCACAGATACGCAGTATTTT
TRBJ2-2 TRBD2 TRBV9 - CASSVEGRGDTGELFF TGTGCCAGCAGCGTAGAGGGGCGGGGGGACACCGGGGAGCTGTTTTTT
TRBJ1-1 - TRBV7-3 - CASSLRGGASGTEAFF TGTGCCAGCAGCTTAAGGGGGGGCGCTTCGGGCACTGAAGCTTTCTTT
TRBJ2-3 TRBD2 TRBV4-2 - CASSQETSKHTDTQYF TGTGCCAGCAGCCAAGAGACTAGCAAGCATACAGATACGCAGTATTTT
TRBJ1-1 - TRBV3-1/TRBV3-2 - CASSQGSGNTEAFF TGTGCCAGCAGCCAAGGTTCGGGAAACACTGAAGCTTTCTTT
TRBJ2-3 - TRBV10-2 - CASSPRADTQYF TGCGCCAGCAGCCCGAGGGCCGATACGCAGTATTTT
TRBJ1-2 - TRBV27 - CASSPSGVGGYTF TGTGCCAGCAGTCCGTCAGGGGTAGGTGGCTACACCTTC
TRBJ1-2 TRBD1 TRBV27 once CATHRDRGGWAYGYTF TGTGCCACCCACCGGGACAGGGGCGGTTGGGCCTATGGCTACACCTTC
TRBJ2-7 - TRBV6-1 - CASSESQTTAEQYF TGTGCCAGCAGTGAATCACAGACCACCGCCGAGCAGTACTTC
TRBJ2-1 TRBD1 TRBV6-4 - CASSEGQGPYNEQFF TGTGCCAGCAGTGAGGGACAGGGGCCCTACAATGAGCAGTTCTTC
TRBJ1-1 - TRBV9 few CASSVDIWRTEAFF TGTGCCAGCAGCGTTGACATCTGGAGGACTGAAGCTTTCTTT
TRBJ2-7 - TRBV10-3 - CAISESMGAYEQYF TGTGCCATCAGTGAGTCGATGGGGGCATACGAGCAGTACTTC
TRBJ1-5 - TRBV2 large CASRPPGQPLDNQPQHF TGTGCCAGCAGGCCCCCCGGACAGCCTTTGGACAATCAGCCCCAGCATTTT
TRBJ1-1 TRBD1 TRBV7-2 - CASSLRHGTGKYTEAFF TGTGCCAGCAGCCTCCGGCACGGGACAGGGAAATACACTGAAGCTTTCTTT
TRBJ2-1 TRBD1 TRBV5-1 - CASSGQGNLPNEQFF TGCGCCAGCAGCGGACAGGGCAATCTCCCCAATGAGCAGTTCTTC
TRBJ2-3 TRBD2 TRBV6-2/TRBV6-3 - CASRPSGTYTDTQYF TGTGCCAGCAGGCCTAGCGGGACTTACACAGATACGCAGTATTTT
TRBJ2-3 TRBD2 TRBV7-8 - CASSWLAGDRTDTQYF TGTGCCAGCAGTTGGCTAGCGGGGGACCGCACAGATACGCAGTATTTT
TRBJ2-7 TRBD1 TRBV18 once CASSPVGQGNYEQYF TGTGCCAGCTCACCGGTGGGACAGGGAAACTACGAGCAGTACTTC
TRBJ2-7 TRBD2 TRBV5-4 - CASSLGGAGVHEQYF TGTGCCAGCAGCTTGGGCGGAGCGGGGGTTCACGAGCAGTACTTC
TRBJ2-7 TRBD1 TRBV6-5 - CASRLNRDSTYEQYF TGTGCCAGCCGGCTTAACCGGGACAGCACCTACGAGCAGTACTTC
TRBJ1-1 - TRBV7-8 few CASSLSPTPTEAFF TGTGCCAGCAGCTTGTCTCCAACACCCACTGAAGCTTTCTTT
TRBJ2-7 TRBD1 TRBV5-1 - CASSLGAGTGDHEQYF TGCGCCAGCAGCTTGGGGGCCGGGACAGGGGATCACGAGCAGTACTTC
TRBJ2-7 TRBD1 TRBV5-1 - CASSRGQGAYEQYF TGCGCCAGCAGCCGGGGACAGGGGGCCTACGAGCAGTACTTC
TRBJ2-7 TRBD1 TRBV5-6 - CASSASGQGLFEQYF TGTGCCAGCAGCGCCTCGGGACAGGGGCTCTTTGAGCAGTACTTC
TRBJ1-1 - TRBV6-5 - CASSSADRVNTEAFF TGTGCCAGCTCCAGCGCCGACAGAGTCAACACTGAAGCTTTCTTT
TRBJ2-3 TRBD2 TRBV28 - CASRGGLAAKRTDTQYF TGTGCCAGCAGGGGAGGACTAGCGGCAAAAAGAACAGATACGCAGTATTTT
TRBJ2-2 TRBD2 TRBV13 once CASSPGLAGNTGELFF TGTGCCAGCAGCCCCGGACTAGCGGGGAACACCGGGGAGCTGTTTTTT
TRBJ2-2 - TRBV7-3 - CASSFRGKTGELFF TGTGCCAGCAGCTTCAGGGGTAAAACCGGGGAGCTGTTTTTT
TRBJ2-3 TRBD2 TRBV18 - CASSPMEFGASGSFTDTQYF TGTGCCAGCTCACCAATGGAGTTCGGGGCTAGCGGGAGTTTCACAGATACGCAGTATTTT
TRBJ1-1 - TRBV27 once CASSLYTGYDTEAFF TGTGCCAGCAGTTTATATACCGGGTACGACACTGAAGCTTTCTTT
TRBJ2-7 TRBD1 TRBV7-8 - CASSGRQGANEQYF TGTGCCAGCAGCGGTAGACAGGGGGCAAACGAGCAGTACTTC
TRBJ1-5 TRBD1 TRBV9 - CASSVVRTGDPLGPNQPQHF TGTGCCAGCAGCGTAGTGCGGACAGGGGACCCCCTCGGACCTAATCAGCCCCAGCATTTT
TRBJ1-2 - TRBV5-4 - CASSPDSDNYGYTF TGTGCCAGCAGCCCAGACAGCGACAACTATGGCTACACCTTC
TRBJ2-7 TRBD2 TRBV5-4 - CASSLRSGGVHEQYF TGTGCCAGCAGCCTCCGCAGCGGGGGGGTCCACGAGCAGTACTTC
TRBJ2-7 TRBD2 TRBV9 - CASSVGSLAGGPEEQYF TGTGCCAGCAGCGTAGGAAGTCTAGCGGGGGGGCCCGAGGAGCAGTACTTC
TRBJ1-4 - TRBV6-1 - CASSESGGLGEKLFF TGTGCCAGCAGTGAATCGGGGGGGCTTGGTGAAAAACTGTTTTTT
TRBJ2-5 - TRBV5-1 - CASSLDSPETQYF TGCGCCAGCAGCTTGGATAGTCCGGAGACCCAGTACTTC
TRBJ2-7 - TRBV11-2 - CASSSRDSRYEQYF TGTGCCAGCAGCTCCCGAGACTCCCGCTACGAGCAGTACTTC
TRBJ2-1 - TRBV7-2 - CASSLITGEQFF TGTGCCAGCAGCTTGATAACCGGTGAGCAGTTCTTC
TRBJ1-5 TRBD1 TRBV30 few CAWSTGQINQPQHF TGTGCCTGGAGTACGGGACAGATAAATCAGCCCCAGCATTTT
TRBJ2-2 - TRBV11-2 - CASRGDSNTGELFF TGTGCCAGCCGAGGGGACTCGAACACCGGGGAGCTGTTTTTT
TRBJ2-6 - TRBV2 - CASDIGTVSFPGANVLTF TGTGCCAGCGATATTGGGACTGTTTCGTTCCCTGGGGCCAACGTCCTGACTTTC
TRBJ2-7 TRBD1 TRBV6-2/TRBV6-3 - CASSYSGQGRYF TGTGCCAGCAGTTACTCAGGACAGGGGAGGTACTTC
TRBJ2-5 TRBD1 TRBV9 - CASSVGGTGTGLVQTRETQYF TGTGCCAGCAGCGTTGGGGGAACCGGGACAGGGTTGGTCCAAACGAGGGAGACCCAGTACTTC
TRBJ2-1 TRBD2 TRBV24-1 - CATSDPLTGGNNEQFF TGTGCCACCAGTGATCCCCTGACGGGGGGGAACAATGAGCAGTTCTTC
TRBJ2-3 - TRBV9 - CASSVAQRMARADTQYF TGTGCCAGCAGCGTAGCTCAAAGAATGGCCCGGGCAGATACGCAGTATTTT
TRBJ1-1 - TRBV29-1 - CSVGAGRGTEAFF TGCAGCGTTGGGGCAGGGCGCGGCACTGAAGCTTTCTTT
TRBJ2-7 TRBD2 TRBV7-9 - CASSLGTSGGNSYEQYF TGTGCCAGCAGCTTGGGGACTAGCGGGGGAAACTCCTACGAGCAGTACTTC